The next 17 T cell receptor beta chains were all read from a single sample in a study of identical twins. TCRdb reprocessed the 5' RACE reads via MiXCR and lists one record per CDR3 protein. The sample yields roughly 770,000 distinct CDR3 sequences, roughly 20% seen once. These data were likewise used in another study, on T cells expressing NK-cell markers.

The sequencing sample was made of PBMCs. The receptors stem from a woman aged 18-30 years in good health.

V gene TRBV12-3 or TRBV12-4 combines with J gene TRBJ2-3; weak D call: TRBD1 (5 bases). Trimming shortened V by 3 bases and J by 1 base, and 11 bases separated the two germline ends. The CDR3 extends over 15 amino acids. CDR3 sequence (DNA): TGTGCCAGCAGTTTGTCCACAGGACGCACAGATACGCAGTATTTT. Amino acid sequence: CASSLSTGRTDTQYF.

The rearrangement links TRBV12-3 or TRBV12-4 to TRBJ1-1; D is undetermined. V was trimmed by 7 bases and J by 8 bases, leaving 14 bases between them. The CDR3 runs to 12 residues. The CDR3 DNA follows: TGTGCCAGCATATTATTATCCCGGGAAGCTTTCTTT. It codes for CASILLSREAFF.

J is TRBJ2-7 and V is TRBV24-1; a possible D gene is TRBD2 (5 bases). Germline V lookup: CDR1 KGHDR, CDR2 SFDVKD. The CDR3 spans 12 residues. V lost 1 base, J lost 6 bases, and 6 bases lay in between. CDR3 residues: CATSDFRGEQYF. In nucleotides, the CDR3 is TGTGCCACCAGTGATTTCCGGGGCGAGCAGTACTTC.

The chain links TRBV13 to TRBJ2-5; D may match TRBD1 or TRBD2 (5 bases each). With 7 bases removed from V and 2 bases from J, the gap between germline ends came to 17 bases. Looked up from germline, CDR1 is PRHDT and CDR2 is FYEKMQ (reference sequence). This CDR3 comprises 15 residues. The CDR3 nucleotides are TGTGCCAGCACCTTGGGGGTTGGAAGGCAAGAGACCCAGTACTTC. Translation gives CASTLGVGRQETQYF.

This clonotype came up a few times. This could be a read error, since a much larger clone is one nucleotide away. The chain uses TRBV7-9 and TRBJ2-3; D remains ambiguous. Trimming removed 7 bases from V and 2 bases from J, with 4 bases in between. Germline V lookup: CDR1 SEHNR, CDR2 FQNEAQ (reference sequence). The CDR3 extends over 11 amino acids. The CDR3, as DNA: TGTGCCAGCACCACCACAGATACGCAGTATTTT. Residues: CASTTTDTQYF.

This clonotype was seen only a few times. This chain uses TRBV29-1 with TRBJ2-7; 9 nucleotides agree with TRBD1. The CDR3 extends over 13 amino acids. V was clipped by 4 bases and J by 5 bases; unmatched bases: 6. Germline loops: CDR1 SQVTM, CDR2 ANQGSEA. The CDR3, as DNA: TGCAGCGTTGGATTCGGGACAGGGAACGAGCAGTACTTC. Translating it yields CSVGFGTGNEQYF.

This sequence joins TRBV2 and TRBJ1-1; D gene unclear. Germline V lookup: CDR1 SNHLY, CDR2 FYNNEI. The V and J ends lost 10 bases and 2 bases respectively, with 14 bases between them. This CDR3 is built from 13 residues. CDR3 nucleotides: TGTGCCACCGCCCAGCGGGTTAACACTGAAGCTTTCTTT. Translating it yields CATAQRVNTEAFF.

The chain has TRBV9 and TRBJ1-2; D gene unclear. The CDR3 is 16 amino acids. Trimming cost V 0 bases and J 6 bases, with 18 bases left between them. Germline CDR1 is SGDLS and CDR2 is YYNGEE. In nucleotides, the CDR3 is TGTGCCAGCAGCGTAGCTACCGAGGGAACCTCGGATGGCTACACCTTC. Translated: CASSVATEGTSDGYTF.

This clonotype occurred a few times. This chain joins TRBV5-6 and TRBJ2-3, with 7 bases aligning to TRBD2. Germline V gives CDR1 SGHDT, CDR2 YYEEEE. V lost 0 bases to trimming and J lost 9 bases; unmatched junction nucleotides: 10. The CDR3 covers 15 residues. The CDR3 region is CASSLVASGHNTQYF. The CDR3 DNA is TGTGCCAGCAGCTTGGTGGCTAGCGGCCACAACACGCAGTATTTT.

This chain uses TRBV18 with TRBJ2-2, with TRBD2 identical over 7 bases. Germline lookup yields CDR1 KGHSH and CDR2 LQKENI. J gave up 2 bases and V 2 bases, and 5 bases lay outside the gene matches. The CDR3 covers 16 residues. The CDR3 DNA reads TGTGCCAGCTCACCAAGCCTAGCGGTTAACACCGGGGAGCTGTTTTTT. Translating gives CASSPSLAVNTGELFF.

This clonotype was seen more than once but under ten times. The V and J genes are TRBV24-1 and TRBJ2-3, with D possibly called TRBD1 or TRBD2 (5 bases each). There are 14 residues in the CDR3. Germline V gene sequence: CDR1 KGHDR, CDR2 SFDVKD. Trimming removed 6 bases at V and 1 base at J, with 10 bases between. CDR3 nucleotides: TGTGCCACCAGTTATGGGGGAGGCACAGATACGCAGTATTTT. Translated, it gives CATSYGGGTDTQYF.

The V call is TRBV5-1, the J call TRBJ2-1; D is possibly TRBD2 (6 bases). Germline CDR1 reads SGHRS; CDR2 reads YFSETQ. The V and J ends lost 4 bases and 6 bases respectively, with 17 bases between them. CDR3 length: 15 amino acids. CDR3 residues: CASSKEGGVGNEQFF. For the CDR3, the DNA is TGCGCCAGCAGCAAAGAAGGAGGGGTAGGCAATGAGCAGTTCTTC.

This clonotype was detected ten times or more. The chain couples TRBV12-3 or TRBV12-4 to TRBJ1-2; D call uncertain. V lost 2 bases to trimming and J lost 6 bases, with 4 bases between them. The CDR3 has 11 amino acids. The CDR3 bases are TGTGCCAGCAGTTTAAGTAATGGCTACACCTTC. This gives the protein CASSLSNGYTF.

The chain combines TRBV27 with TRBJ2-2, with TRBD1 as a possible D gene (5 bases). Trimming removed 3 bases at V and 5 bases at J, with 10 bases between. The V gene's germline CDR1 is MNHEY and CDR2 SMNVEV (reference sequence). This CDR3 comprises 14 residues. The CDR3 coding sequence is TGTGCCAGCAGTTTCCAGGGTCGGACCGGGGAGCTGTTTTTT. Protein: CASSFQGRTGELFF.

Only a few counts were recorded for this clonotype. The J gene is TRBJ2-7, the V gene TRBV6-2 or TRBV6-3, with 9 nucleotides matching TRBD2. Germline loops: CDR1 MNHEY, CDR2 SVGEGT. The CDR3 totals 15 residues. The junction had 8 bases not matched to a gene; V was cut back by 6 bases and J by 2 bases. CDR3 residues: CASSRRLAVPYEQYF. CDR3 DNA: TGTGCCAGCAGCCGTCGACTAGCGGTTCCCTACGAGCAGTACTTC.

The chain joins TRBV3-1 to TRBJ2-5; unclear D gene. The CDR3 spans 14 residues. V lost 5 bases to trimming and J lost 4 bases, with 14 bases between them. Germline V gene data show CDR1 as LGHDT and CDR2 as YNNKEL (reference sequence). The CDR3 DNA reads TGTGCCAGCAGCTTAGACACTCGTTTAGAGACCCAGTACTTC. Encoded protein: CASSLDTRLETQYF.

A few counts support this clonotype. This sequence joins TRBV7-2 and TRBJ2-3; the D gene is possibly TRBD2 (6 bases). Trimming removed 1 base at V and 9 bases at J, with 14 bases between. The CDR3 has 14 residues. From germline, CDR1 is SGHTA and CDR2 FQGNSA. The CDR3 sequence: CASSLVPGVQTQYF. The DNA for the CDR3 is TGTGCCAGCAGCTTAGTACCGGGAGTACAGACGCAGTATTTT.